A selection of T cell receptor beta chains follows, all from one sample in a study of cytomegalovirus exposure and HLA in healthy donors. Assay used: immunoSEQ multiplex PCR; TCRdb lists only in-frame clones, some missing. Of approximately 130,000 clones in the sample, about 75% were seen once. The sample consisted of PBMCs. The source of these receptors is a woman in her 40s in good health and CMV-seronegative. The CDR3 runs from the conserved cysteine through the conserved F or W. Fields, in order: clone size, CDR3 length, J gene, V gene, D gene, CDR3 protein, CDR3 DNA. A D gene is named only where the DNA matches it firmly. Clone size is given for some rows only: seen once, a few or many times, or a class if the clone is expanded.

>NA|16|TRBJ2-7|TRBV10-3|TRBD1
CAISEVPGTGGDEQYF
TGTGCCATCAGTGAGGTCCCCGGGACAGGGGGCGACGAGCAGTACTTC
>NA|15|TRBJ1-1|TRBV7-9|NA
CASSLAQGLNTEAFF
TGTGCCAGCAGCTTAGCCCAGGGGCTGAACACTGAAGCTTTCTTT
>NA|14|TRBJ1-1|TRBV25-1|TRBD1
CASSGTGGKTEAFF
TGTGCCAGCAGTGGGACAGGGGGCAAGACTGAAGCTTTCTTT
>NA|14|TRBJ1-2|TRBV5-1|NA
CASSLDAGGNGYTF
TGCGCCAGCAGCTTGGATGCGGGGGGAAATGGCTACACCTTC
>few|16|TRBJ2-3|TRBV9|TRBD2
CASSVAAGGPADTQYF
TGTGCCAGCAGCGTAGCAGCGGGGGGGCCAGCAGATACGCAGTATTTT
>NA|14|TRBJ1-6|TRBV5-4|NA
CASSPMRDYSPLHF
TGTGCCAGCAGCCCGATGAGGGATTATTCACCCCTCCACTTT
>NA|18|TRBJ1-3|TRBV9|NA
CASSVGEVGGILGNTIYF
TGTGCCAGCAGCGTAGGAGAGGTGGGTGGAATCCTTGGAAACACCATATATTTT
>NA|13|TRBJ2-7|TRBV6-5|TRBD1
CASSWDRDNEQYF
TGTGCCAGCAGTTGGGACAGGGACAACGAGCAGTACTTC
>NA|15|TRBJ1-5|TRBV4-3|NA
CASSQDLGRDQPQHF
TGCGCCAGCAGCCAAGATTTGGGGAGGGATCAGCCCCAGCATTTT
>NA|14|TRBJ2-5|TRBV7-2|TRBD2
CASSSLAGGETQYF
TGTGCCAGCAGCTCCCTAGCGGGGGGCGAGACCCAGTACTTC
>NA|14|TRBJ1-6|TRBV5-4|NA
CASSTGGQASPLHF
TGTGCCAGCAGCACCGGGGGGCAGGCTTCACCCCTCCACTTT
>NA|14|TRBJ1-5|TRBV6-5|TRBD1
CASSYGTGAQPQHF
TGTGCCAGCAGTTACGGGACAGGGGCTCAGCCCCAGCATTTT
>NA|11|TRBJ1-2|TRBV6-5|NA
CATWEGAGYTF
TGTGCCACCTGGGAAGGGGCTGGCTACACCTTC
>NA|14|TRBJ2-7|TRBV11-2|NA
CASSFGALAYEQYF
TGTGCCAGCAGCTTTGGAGCTCTCGCGTACGAGCAGTACTTC
>NA|16|TRBJ2-2|TRBV18|TRBD2
CASSPSSGGGTGELFF
TGTGCCAGCTCACCATCCAGCGGGGGAGGCACCGGGGAGCTGTTTTTT
>once|18|TRBJ1-2|TRBV4-1|TRBD1
CASSLKFGTGDYGYGYTF
TGCGCCAGCAGCCTTAAATTCGGGACAGGGGATTATGGGTATGGCTACACCTTC